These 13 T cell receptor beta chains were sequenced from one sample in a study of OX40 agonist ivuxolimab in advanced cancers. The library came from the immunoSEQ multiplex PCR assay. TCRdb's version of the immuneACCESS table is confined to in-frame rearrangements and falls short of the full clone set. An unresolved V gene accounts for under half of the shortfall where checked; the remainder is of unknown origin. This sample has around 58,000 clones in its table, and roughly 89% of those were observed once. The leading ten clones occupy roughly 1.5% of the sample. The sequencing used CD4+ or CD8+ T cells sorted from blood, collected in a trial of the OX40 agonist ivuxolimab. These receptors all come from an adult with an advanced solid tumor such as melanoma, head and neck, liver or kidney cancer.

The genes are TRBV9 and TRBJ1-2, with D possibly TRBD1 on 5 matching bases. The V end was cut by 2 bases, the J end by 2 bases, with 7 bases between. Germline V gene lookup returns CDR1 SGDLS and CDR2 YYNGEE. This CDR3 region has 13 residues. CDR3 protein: CASSVDNNYGYTF. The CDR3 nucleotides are TGTGCCAGCAGCGTGGACAACAACTATGGCTACACCTTC.

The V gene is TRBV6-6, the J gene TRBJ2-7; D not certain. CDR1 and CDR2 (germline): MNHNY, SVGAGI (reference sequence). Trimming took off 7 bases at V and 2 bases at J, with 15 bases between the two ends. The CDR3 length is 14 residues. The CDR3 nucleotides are TGTGCCAGCATTGGAGCCAGGAGCCCCTACGAGCAGTACTTC. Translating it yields CASIGARSPYEQYF.

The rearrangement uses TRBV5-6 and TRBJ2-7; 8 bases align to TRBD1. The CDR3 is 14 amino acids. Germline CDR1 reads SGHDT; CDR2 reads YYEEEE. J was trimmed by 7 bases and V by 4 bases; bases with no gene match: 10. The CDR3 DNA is TGTGCCAGCAGCGCCCCAGGCAGGGACAGGGAGCAGTACTTC. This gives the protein CASSAPGRDREQYF.

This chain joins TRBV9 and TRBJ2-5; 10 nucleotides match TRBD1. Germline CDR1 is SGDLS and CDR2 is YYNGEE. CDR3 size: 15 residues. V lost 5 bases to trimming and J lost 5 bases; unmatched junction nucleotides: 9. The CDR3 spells CASSARDRGWETQYF. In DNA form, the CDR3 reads TGTGCCAGCAGTGCCCGGGACAGGGGTTGGGAGACCCAGTACTTC.

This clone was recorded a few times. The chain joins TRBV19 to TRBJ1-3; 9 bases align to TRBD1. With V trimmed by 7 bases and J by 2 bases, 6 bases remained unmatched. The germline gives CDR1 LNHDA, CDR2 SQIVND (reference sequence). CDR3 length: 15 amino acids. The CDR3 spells CASTRGQGAGNTIYF. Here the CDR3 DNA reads TGTGCCAGTACTCGGGGACAGGGAGCTGGAAACACCATATATTTT.

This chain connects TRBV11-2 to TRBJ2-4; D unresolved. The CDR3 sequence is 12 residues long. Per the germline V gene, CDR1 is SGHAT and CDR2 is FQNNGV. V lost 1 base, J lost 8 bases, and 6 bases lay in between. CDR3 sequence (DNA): TGTGCCAGCAGCTTAGCCCGGGACATTCAGTACTTC. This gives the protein CASSLARDIQYF.

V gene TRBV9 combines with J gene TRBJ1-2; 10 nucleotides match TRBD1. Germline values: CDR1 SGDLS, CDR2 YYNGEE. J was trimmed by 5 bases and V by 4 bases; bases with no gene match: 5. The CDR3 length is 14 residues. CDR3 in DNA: TGTGCCAGCAGCCCTTGGGACAGGGGTTATGGCTACACCTTC. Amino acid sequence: CASSPWDRGYGYTF.

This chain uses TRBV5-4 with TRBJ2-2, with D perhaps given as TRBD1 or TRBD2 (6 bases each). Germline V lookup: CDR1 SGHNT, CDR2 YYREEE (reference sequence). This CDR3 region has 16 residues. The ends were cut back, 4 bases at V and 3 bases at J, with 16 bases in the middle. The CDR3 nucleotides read TGTGCCAGCAGCCCCGGGGGCGCCCGGGACACCGGGGAGCTGTTTTTT. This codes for CASSPGGARDTGELFF.

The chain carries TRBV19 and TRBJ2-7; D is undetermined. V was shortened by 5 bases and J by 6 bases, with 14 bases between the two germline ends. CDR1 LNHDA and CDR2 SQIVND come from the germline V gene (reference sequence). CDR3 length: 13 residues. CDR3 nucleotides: TGTGCCAGTAGTGCCGATGGCCTAGGCGAGCAGTACTTC. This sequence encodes CASSADGLGEQYF.

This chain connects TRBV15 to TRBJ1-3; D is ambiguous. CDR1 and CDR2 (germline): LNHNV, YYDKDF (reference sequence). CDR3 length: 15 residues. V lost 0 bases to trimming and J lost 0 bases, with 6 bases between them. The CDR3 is CATSRDGFSGNTIYF. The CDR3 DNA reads TGTGCCACCAGCAGAGATGGGTTCTCTGGAAACACCATATATTTT.

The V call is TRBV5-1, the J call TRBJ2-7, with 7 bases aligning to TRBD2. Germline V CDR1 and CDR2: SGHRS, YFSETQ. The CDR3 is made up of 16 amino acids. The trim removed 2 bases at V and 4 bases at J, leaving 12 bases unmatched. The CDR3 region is CASSFGTRGGYYEQYF. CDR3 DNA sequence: TGCGCCAGCAGCTTCGGTACTAGGGGAGGGTATTACGAGCAGTACTTC.

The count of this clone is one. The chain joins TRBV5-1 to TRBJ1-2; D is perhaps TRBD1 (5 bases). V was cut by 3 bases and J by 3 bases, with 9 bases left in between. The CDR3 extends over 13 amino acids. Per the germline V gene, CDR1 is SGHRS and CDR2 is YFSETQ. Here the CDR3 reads CASSSEGDYGYTF. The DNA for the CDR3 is TGCGCCAGCAGCTCGGAAGGGGACTATGGCTACACCTTC.

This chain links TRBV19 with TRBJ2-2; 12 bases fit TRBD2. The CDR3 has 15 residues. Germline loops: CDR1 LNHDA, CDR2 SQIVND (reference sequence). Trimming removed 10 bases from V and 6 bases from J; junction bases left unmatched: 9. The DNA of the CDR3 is TGTGCCACCGGGCTAGCGGGGGGGCGGTCCGGGGAGCTGTTTTTT. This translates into CATGLAGGRSGELFF.